Listed below are T cell receptor beta chains from one sample, sequenced in a study of control samples from healthy donors and cancer patients. Assay used: immunoSEQ multiplex PCR; TCRdb lists only in-frame clones, some missing. The sample contains around 120,000 clones, about nine tenths of which appear only once. Sequencing used blood. These receptors all stem from a woman aged 18-29 years in good health. CDR3s include the opening cysteine and the closing phenylalanine or tryptophan. A D gene is named only where the DNA matches it firmly. The listing skips clone size in some rows; elsewhere it reads once, few, many or a size class.

clone_size j_call v_call d_call cdr3_nt cdr3_aa
- TRBJ1-5 TRBV28 - TGTGCCAGCAGTCTGTTGGGCAGAAATGAGCCCCAGCATTTT CASSLLGRNEPQHF
- TRBJ1-3 TRBV5-6 - TGTGCCAGCAGTGAAAATGGAGACTCTGGAAACACCATATATTTT CASSENGDSGNTIYF
once TRBJ2-7 TRBV10-3 - TGTGCCATCAGTGAGAATAAGGAGCAGTACTTC CAISENKEQYF
- TRBJ2-7 TRBV19 - TGTGCCAGTAGTATTACAGGAGGCTACGAGCAGTACTTC CASSITGGYEQYF
- TRBJ2-5 TRBV7-8 TRBD2 TGTGCCAGCAGTTCAAGCGGGGGGGGGACCCAGTACTTC CASSSSGGGTQYF
- TRBJ2-3 TRBV28 TRBD2 TGTGCCAGCAGTCGACTAGCGGGGGGGCCCGATACGCAGTATTTT CASSRLAGGPDTQYF
- TRBJ2-7 TRBV5-4 TRBD2 TGTGCCAGCAGACCGGGGGGGACCCGTTACGAGCAGTACTTC CASRPGGTRYEQYF
- TRBJ2-3 TRBV28 - TGTGCCAGCAGCCGACACCCTGGCGACTACACAGATACGCAGTATTTT CASSRHPGDYTDTQYF
medium-sized TRBJ1-3 TRBV6-5 - TGTGCCAGCACCTCAGACACCTACTCTGGAAACACCATATATTTT CASTSDTYSGNTIYF
- TRBJ1-3 TRBV19 - TGTGCCAGTAGTAGAGACCTACGCATGGTTTTCTCTGGAAACACCATATATTTT CASSRDLRMVFSGNTIYF
- TRBJ1-2 TRBV19 TRBD1 TGTGCCAGTAGTATAATCACGGACAGGGCGGGCTATGGCTACACCTTC CASSIITDRAGYGYTF
- TRBJ2-1 TRBV5-1 TRBD2 TGCGCCAGCAGTTATCTAGCGGGGGGGTCTAATGAGCAGTTCTTC CASSYLAGGSNEQFF
- TRBJ1-4 TRBV7-2 TRBD1 TGTGCCAGCAGCTTAACAGGGGTGGTGTCTAATGAAAAACTGTTTTTT CASSLTGVVSNEKLFF
- TRBJ2-1 TRBV2 - TGTGCCAGCAGTGAATTGGGACTCAATGAGCAGTTCTTC CASSELGLNEQFF
- TRBJ2-2 TRBV28 - TGTGCCAGCAGCCCCCCTCGGAGGGGGCAGGGCGGGGAGCTGTTTTTT CASSPPRRGQGGELFF
- TRBJ2-7 TRBV5-5 TRBD2 TGTGCCAGCAGCTTTGCTAGCGGGCTTCGGACCTACGAGCAGTACTTC CASSFASGLRTYEQYF
- TRBJ2-5 TRBV14 TRBD1 TGTGCCAGCAGCCTAGGACAGGCCCTGTTACGGGAGACCCAGTACTTC CASSLGQALLRETQYF
- TRBJ1-6 TRBV4-3 - TGCGCCAGCAGCCAATACAGGGCGTCAAATTCACCCCTCCACTTT CASSQYRASNSPLHF
- TRBJ1-6 TRBV19 - TGTGCCAGTAGTACCCTCGGCAGGGGCAATAATTCACCCCTCCACTTT CASSTLGRGNNSPLHF
- TRBJ1-4 TRBV19 - TGTGCCAGTAGTATGGGATTCGGGTCACCGATGGGAAAACTGTTTTTT CASSMGFGSPMGKLFF
- TRBJ1-6 TRBV7-9 TRBD1 TGTGCCAGCAGCTGGACAGGGGCTGGGGGTTCACCCCTCCACTTT CASSWTGAGGSPLHF